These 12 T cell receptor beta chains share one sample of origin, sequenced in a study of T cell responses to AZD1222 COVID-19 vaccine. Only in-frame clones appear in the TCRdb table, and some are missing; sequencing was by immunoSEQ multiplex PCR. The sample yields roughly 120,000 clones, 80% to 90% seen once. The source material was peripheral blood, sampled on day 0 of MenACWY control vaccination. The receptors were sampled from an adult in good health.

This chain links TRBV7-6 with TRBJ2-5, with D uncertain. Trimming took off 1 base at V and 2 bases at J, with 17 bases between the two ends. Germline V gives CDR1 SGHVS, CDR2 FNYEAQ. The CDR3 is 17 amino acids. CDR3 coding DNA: TGTGCCAGCAGCTTAGTTGGGCCCCCAGTGGCTCAAGAGACCCAGTACTTC. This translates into CASSLVGPPVAQETQYF.

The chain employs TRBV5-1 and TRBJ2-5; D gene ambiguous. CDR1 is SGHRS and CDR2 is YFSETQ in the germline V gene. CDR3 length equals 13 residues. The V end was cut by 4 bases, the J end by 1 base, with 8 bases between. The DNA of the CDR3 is TGCGCCAGCAGCGGCTCCGGCCAAGAGACCCAGTACTTC. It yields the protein CASSGSGQETQYF.

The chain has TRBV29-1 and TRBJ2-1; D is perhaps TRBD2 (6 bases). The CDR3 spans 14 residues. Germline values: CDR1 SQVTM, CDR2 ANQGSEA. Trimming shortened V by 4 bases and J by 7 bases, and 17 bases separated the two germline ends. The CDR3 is CSVVLATRTNEQFF. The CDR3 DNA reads TGCAGCGTTGTTCTAGCGACCAGGACTAATGAGCAGTTCTTC.

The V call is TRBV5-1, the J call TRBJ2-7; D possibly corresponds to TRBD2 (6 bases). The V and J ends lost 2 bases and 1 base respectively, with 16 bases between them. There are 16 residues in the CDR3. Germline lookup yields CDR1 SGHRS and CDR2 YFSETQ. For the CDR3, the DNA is TGCGCCAGCAGCTTCGGGGGATTTTCCCTATCCTACGAGCAGTACTTC. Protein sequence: CASSFGGFSLSYEQYF.

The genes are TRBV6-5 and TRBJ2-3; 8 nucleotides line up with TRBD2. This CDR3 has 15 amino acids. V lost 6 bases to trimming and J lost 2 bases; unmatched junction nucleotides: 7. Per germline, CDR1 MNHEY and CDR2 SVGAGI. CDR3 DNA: TGTGCCAGCAGCATGACTAGCGCCCCCACAGATACGCAGTATTTT. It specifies CASSMTSAPTDTQYF.

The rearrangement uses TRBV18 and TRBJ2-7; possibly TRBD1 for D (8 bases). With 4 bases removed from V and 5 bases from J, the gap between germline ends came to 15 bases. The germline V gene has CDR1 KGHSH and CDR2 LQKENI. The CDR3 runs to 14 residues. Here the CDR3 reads CASSLTGGGHEQYF. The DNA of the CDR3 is TGTGCCAGCTCACTAACAGGGGGAGGGCACGAGCAGTACTTC.

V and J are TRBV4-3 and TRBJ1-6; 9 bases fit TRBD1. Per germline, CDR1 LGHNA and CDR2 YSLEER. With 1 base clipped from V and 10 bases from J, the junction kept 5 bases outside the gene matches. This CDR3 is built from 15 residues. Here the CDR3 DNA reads TGCGCCAGCAGCCAAGCTTGGGACAGGGACTCACCCCTCCACTTT. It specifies CASSQAWDRDSPLHF.

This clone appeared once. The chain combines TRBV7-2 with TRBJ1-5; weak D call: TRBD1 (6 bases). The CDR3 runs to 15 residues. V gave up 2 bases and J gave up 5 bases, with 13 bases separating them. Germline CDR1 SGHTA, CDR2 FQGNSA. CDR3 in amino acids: CASSLHGQRYQPQHF. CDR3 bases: TGTGCCAGCAGCTTACACGGACAGAGATATCAGCCCCAGCATTTT. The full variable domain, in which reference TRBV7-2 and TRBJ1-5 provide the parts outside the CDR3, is GAGVSQSPSNKVTEKGKDVELRCDPISGHTALYWYRQSLGQGLEFLIYFQGNSAPDKSGLPSDRFSAERTGGSVSTLTIQRTQQEDSAVYLCASSLHGQRYQPQHFGDGTRLSIL.

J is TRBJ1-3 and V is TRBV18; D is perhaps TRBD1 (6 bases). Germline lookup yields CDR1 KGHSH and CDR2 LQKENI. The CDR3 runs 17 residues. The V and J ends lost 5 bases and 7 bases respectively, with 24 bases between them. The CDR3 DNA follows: TGTGCCAGCTCATCGGAGACAGGAGGGCCATTGGGGAACACCATATATTTT. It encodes CASSSETGGPLGNTIYF.

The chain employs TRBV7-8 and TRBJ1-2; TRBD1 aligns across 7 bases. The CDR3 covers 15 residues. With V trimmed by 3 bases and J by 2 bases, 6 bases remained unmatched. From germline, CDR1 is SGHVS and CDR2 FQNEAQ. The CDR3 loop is CASSFATGPNYGYTF. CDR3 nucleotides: TGTGCCAGCAGCTTCGCGACAGGGCCAAACTATGGCTACACCTTC. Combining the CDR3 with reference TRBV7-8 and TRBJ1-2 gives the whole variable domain GAGVSQSPRYKVAKRGQDVALRCDPISGHVSLFWYQQALGQGPEFLTYFQNEAQLDKSGLPSDRFFAERPEGSVSTLKIQRTQQEDSAVYLCASSFATGPNYGYTFGSGTRLTVV.

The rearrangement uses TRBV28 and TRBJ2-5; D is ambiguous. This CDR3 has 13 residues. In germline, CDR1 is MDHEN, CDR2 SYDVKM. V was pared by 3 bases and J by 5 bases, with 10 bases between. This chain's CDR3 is CASSLTKAETQYF. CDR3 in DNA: TGTGCCAGCAGTTTGACAAAAGCGGAGACCCAGTACTTC.

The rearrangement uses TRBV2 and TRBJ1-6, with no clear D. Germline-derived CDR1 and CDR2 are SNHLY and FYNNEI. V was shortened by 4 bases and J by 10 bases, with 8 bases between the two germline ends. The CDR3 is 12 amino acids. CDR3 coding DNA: TGTGCCAGCAGTGGAAGGCAGTCACCCCTCCACTTT. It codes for CASSGRQSPLHF. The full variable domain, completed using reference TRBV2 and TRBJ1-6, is EPEVTQTPSHQVTQMGQEVILRCVPISNHLYFYWYRQILGQKVEFLVSFYNNEISEKSEIFDDQFSVERPDGSNFTLKIRSTKLEDSAMYFCASSGRQSPLHFGNGTRLTVT.